Detailed here is one TCR beta chain. The sample comes from a study of blood T cell repertoires in COVID-19. Clinical history reported by participants formed the basis on which cohorts were assigned. Donors of Cohort 3 who recovered were those that had two negative PCRs, clearance, or symptom resolution. Sequenced by immunoSEQ multiplex PCR; TCRdb stores in-frame clones only, minus some. The repertoire holds 190,000 or so clones, about four fifths seen once, with 12% in the top ten. CDR3 size: 12 residues. Germline assignment: CDR1 SNHLY and CDR2 FYNNEI. V lost 10 bases and J lost 7; bases outside the gene matches: 3.

The sequence derives from a man aged 35 to 55 who had recovered from COVID-19. The specimen sequenced was PBMCs or T cells enriched from blood (not recorded which). J is TRBJ1-4 and V is TRBV2; TRBD1 matches 10 bases. The CDR3 protein is CANGQGGEKLFF. DNA for the CDR3: TGTGCCAACGGACAGGGGGGTGAAAAACTGTTTTTT.